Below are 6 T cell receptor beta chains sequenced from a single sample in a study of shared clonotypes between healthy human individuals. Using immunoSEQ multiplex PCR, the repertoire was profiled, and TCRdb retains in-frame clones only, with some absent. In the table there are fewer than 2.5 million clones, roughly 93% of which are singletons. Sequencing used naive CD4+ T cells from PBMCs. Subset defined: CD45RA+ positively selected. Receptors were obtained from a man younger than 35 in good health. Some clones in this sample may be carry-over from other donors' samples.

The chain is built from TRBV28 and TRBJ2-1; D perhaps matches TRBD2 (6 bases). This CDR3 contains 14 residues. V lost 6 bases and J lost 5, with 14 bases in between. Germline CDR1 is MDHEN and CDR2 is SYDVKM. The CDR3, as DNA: TGTGCCAGCAGGGAAGGGAGGCCGGACAATGAGCAGTTCTTC. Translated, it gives CASREGRPDNEQFF.

The CDR3 DNA sequence: TGCGCCAGCAGCCTCAGCGCGACCGACTATGGCTACACCTTC. It encodes CASSLSATDYGYTF. The chain has TRBV5-1 and TRBJ1-2; no definite D call. The CDR3 is made up of 14 amino acids. Deletions cut 4 bases from V and 3 bases from J, with 13 bases between. CDR1 and CDR2 (germline): SGHRS, YFSETQ.

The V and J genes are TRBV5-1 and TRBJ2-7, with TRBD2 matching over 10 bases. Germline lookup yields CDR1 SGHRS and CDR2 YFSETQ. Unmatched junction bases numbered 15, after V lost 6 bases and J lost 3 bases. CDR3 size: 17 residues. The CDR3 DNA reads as TGCGCCAGCACTGGGGGCAGCCCGGGACTAGCGCGCTACGAGCAGTACTTC. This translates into CASTGGSPGLARYEQYF.

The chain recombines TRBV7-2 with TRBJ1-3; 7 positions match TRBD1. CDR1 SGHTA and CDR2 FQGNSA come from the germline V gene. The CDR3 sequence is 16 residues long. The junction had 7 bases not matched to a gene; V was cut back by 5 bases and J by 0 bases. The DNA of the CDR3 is TGTGCCAGCAGCGCCCGGGACAGAATCTCTGGAAACACCATATATTTT. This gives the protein CASSARDRISGNTIYF.

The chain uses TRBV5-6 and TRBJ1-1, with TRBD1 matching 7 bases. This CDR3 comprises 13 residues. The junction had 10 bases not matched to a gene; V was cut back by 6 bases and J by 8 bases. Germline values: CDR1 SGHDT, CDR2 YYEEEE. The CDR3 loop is CASTDRALTEAFF. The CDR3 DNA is TGTGCCAGCACCGACAGGGCGCTCACCGAAGCTTTCTTT.

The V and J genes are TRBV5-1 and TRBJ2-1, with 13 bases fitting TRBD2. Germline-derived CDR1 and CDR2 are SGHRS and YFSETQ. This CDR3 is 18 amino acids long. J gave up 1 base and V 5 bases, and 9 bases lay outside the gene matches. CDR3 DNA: TGCGCCAGCAGGCCGGGACTAGCGGGAATCTATTCCTACAATGAGCAGTTCTTC. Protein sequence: CASRPGLAGIYSYNEQFF.